These 23 T cell receptor beta chains share one sample of origin, sequenced in a study of early T cells in non-severe SARS-CoV-2 infection. From the 5' RACE reads, TCRdb called clonotypes with MiXCR, one entry per CDR3 protein. The data show tens of thousands of distinct CDR3 sequences, with roughly 9.2% seen just once and about 13% held by the top ten. The sample consisted of whole blood. These receptors came from an adult who was a healthcare worker with PCR-confirmed SARS-CoV-2 infection or an uninfected control (not recorded which).

This clonotype came up many times. The chain joins TRBV7-8 to TRBJ2-2; no firm D call. The germline V gene encodes CDR1 SGHVS and CDR2 FQNEAQ. The CDR3 loop spans 12 amino acids. V was cut by 1 base and J by 4 bases, with 1 base left in between. The DNA for the CDR3 is TGTGCCAGCAGCTTAGGCACCGGGGAGCTGTTTTTT. This encodes CASSLGTGELFF.

There are a few counts of this clonotype. The chain joins TRBV20-1 to TRBJ2-7, with TRBD1 matching over 9 bases. V gave up 0 bases and J gave up 3 bases; unmatched junction bases: 12. Per germline, CDR1 DFQATT and CDR2 SNEGSKA (reference sequence). The CDR3 extends over 17 amino acids. The CDR3 nucleotides read TGCAGTGCTAGAGAAGGTTACTTCGGGACAGGGTTCTACGAGCAGTACTTC. Protein: CSAREGYFGTGFYEQYF.

Ten or more counts support this clonotype. V usage is TRBV6-5 and J usage is TRBJ2-1; the match to TRBD2 covers 13 bases. The CDR3 totals 18 residues. Germline trimming cut 6 bases from V and 0 bases from J; bases unmatched to any gene: 8. The germline CDR1 and CDR2 sequences are MNHEY and SVGAGI. This CDR3 reads CASSGTSGATGSYNEQFF. The CDR3 DNA sequence: TGTGCCAGCAGCGGGACTAGCGGGGCCACCGGCTCCTACAATGAGCAGTTCTTC.

The V and J genes are TRBV6-1 and TRBJ1-1, with D perhaps matching TRBD1 (6 bases). Germline CDR1 MNHNS, CDR2 SASEGT. CDR3 length: 14 residues. The V gene lost 5 bases and the J gene lost 1 base, with 11 bases spanning the gap. The CDR3 loop reads CASSYREGNTEAFF. CDR3 in DNA: TGTGCCAGCAGTTACAGGGAGGGGAACACTGAAGCTTTCTTT.

The gene calls are TRBV21-1 and TRBJ1-3. TRBV21-1 represents a pseudogene. The CDR3 covers 20 residues. Here the CDR3 reads CASSNPRLGRRDFSGNIIYF. As DNA, the CDR3 is TGTGCCAGCAGCAACCCCCGTTTAGGAAGAAGGGACTTCTCTGGAAACATCATATATTTT.

This clonotype was counted ten times or more. The J gene is TRBJ1-5, the V gene TRBV6-2 or TRBV6-3; maybe TRBD1 (6 bases). The germline gives CDR1 MNHEY, CDR2 SVGEGT. Trimming pared 2 bases from V and 4 bases from J, leaving 21 bases between. CDR3 length equals 18 residues. Here the CDR3 DNA reads TGTGCCAGCAGTTACAAGTGGACAGTAAGGACCAAAAATCAGCCCCAGCATTTT. Translated, it gives CASSYKWTVRTKNQPQHF.

The chain combines TRBV7-6 with TRBJ1-2; a weak D match, TRBD1 (5 bases). V was shortened by 5 bases and J by 1 base, with 8 bases between the two germline ends. The CDR3 has 13 residues. CDR1 and CDR2 (germline): SGHVS, FNYEAQ. CDR3 residues: CASSQGLNYGYTF. The DNA for the CDR3 is TGTGCCAGCAGCCAGGGTCTTAACTATGGCTACACCTTC. The full variable domain, in which reference TRBV7-6 and TRBJ1-2 provide the parts outside the CDR3, is GAGVSQSPRYKVTKRGQDVALRCDPISGHVSLYWYRQALGQGPEFLTYFNYEAQQDKSGLPNDRFSAERPEGSISTLTIQRTEQRDSAMYRCASSQGLNYGYTFGSGTRLTVV.

This clonotype was seen ten or more times. The J gene is TRBJ1-2, the V gene TRBV14; D might be TRBD1 (6 bases). The CDR3 runs 15 residues. Trimming cost V 1 base and J 0 bases, with 9 bases left between them. Looked up from germline, CDR1 is SGHDN and CDR2 is FVKESK. The CDR3 protein is CASSQGTATNYGYTF. For the CDR3, the DNA is TGTGCCAGCAGCCAAGGGACAGCAACTAACTATGGCTACACCTTC.

The chain links TRBV10-3 to TRBJ2-7, with a possible D match to TRBD1 (6 bases). The germline CDR1 and CDR2 sequences are ENHRY and SYGVKD. The CDR3 is made up of 16 amino acids. Between the trimmed V and J ends, which lost 6 bases and 0 bases, there was a span of 18 bases. The CDR3 is CAIRKGVEDRSYEQYF. The DNA of the CDR3 is TGTGCCATCAGGAAGGGGGTAGAGGACCGCTCCTACGAGCAGTACTTC.

In nucleotides, the CDR3 is TGCAGCACCAAGGGGAGGCGGGGCACAGATACGCAGTATTTT. Protein sequence: CSTKGRRGTDTQYF. V and J are TRBV29-1 and TRBJ2-3; D is perhaps TRBD2 (6 bases). This CDR3 is built from 14 residues. The V end lost 8 bases, the J end lost 1 base, and 16 bases lay between the germline ends. Germline loops: CDR1 SQVTM, CDR2 ANQGSEA.

Ten or more counts support this clonotype. The gene calls are TRBV2 and TRBJ1-5; the D is unclear. The CDR3 is 13 residues long. The V gene's germline CDR1 is SNHLY and CDR2 FYNNEI. Between the trimmed V and J ends, which lost 6 bases and 1 base, there was a span of 7 bases. For the CDR3, the DNA is TGTGCCAGCAGCGTGGAGAGCAATCAGCCCCAGCATTTT. It specifies CASSVESNQPQHF.

There are many counts of this clonotype. The V gene is TRBV2, the J gene TRBJ1-4, with 12 bases lining up with TRBD1. Germline lookup yields CDR1 SNHLY and CDR2 FYNNEI. The V and J ends lost 4 bases and 8 bases, in that order; junction bases with no gene match: 5. CDR3 length: 15 amino acids. The CDR3: CASSGGQGAGEKLFF. CDR3 sequence (DNA): TGTGCCAGCAGTGGGGGACAGGGGGCAGGCGAAAAACTGTTTTTT.

Comments on this clonotype: A much larger clone is a single base away; this may be a read error. The V gene is TRBV20-1, the J gene TRBJ2-1, with a possible D match to TRBD2 (6 bases). The CDR3 runs to 13 residues. CDR1 and CDR2 from the germline V gene are DFQATT and SNEGSKA (reference sequence). V shed 7 bases and J shed 5 bases, with 15 bases lying between them. In DNA form, the CDR3 reads TGCAGTGTTCCGATTGCGGGGAACAATGAGCAGTTCTTC. Residues: CSVPIAGNNEQFF.

This clonotype was counted ten times or more. This chain joins TRBV29-1 and TRBJ2-3; the D gene is possibly TRBD2 (5 bases). Germline V gives CDR1 SQVTM, CDR2 ANQGSEA. This CDR3 spans 13 amino acids. V was pared by 4 bases and J by 2 bases, with 10 bases between. In nucleotides, the CDR3 is TGCAGCGTTGGTGGGAGAAACACAGATACGCAGTATTTT. It translates to CSVGGRNTDTQYF.

The chain links TRBV6-2 or TRBV6-3 to TRBJ2-4, with a weak D call TRBD1 (6 bases). Germline-derived CDR1 and CDR2 are MNHEY and SVGEGT. Trimming removed 5 bases from V and 3 bases from J, with 14 bases in between. The CDR3 contains 15 residues. CDR3 coding DNA: TGTGCCAGCAGTACCCGGGACAACTTCAAAAACATTCAGTACTTC. Encoded protein: CASSTRDNFKNIQYF.

The chain employs TRBV20-1 and TRBJ1-4, with D unresolved. The V gene lost 6 bases and the J gene lost 5 bases, with 16 bases spanning the gap. Germline values: CDR1 DFQATT, CDR2 SNEGSKA (reference sequence). This CDR3 region has 14 residues. CDR3 region: CSAPVSTPNEKLFF. For the CDR3, the DNA is TGCAGTGCGCCGGTCTCAACCCCAAATGAAAAACTGTTTTTT.

The chain recombines TRBV20-1 with TRBJ2-5; unclear D gene. With 5 bases removed from V and 1 base from J, the gap between germline ends came to 8 bases. Germline lookup yields CDR1 DFQATT and CDR2 SNEGSKA (reference sequence). The CDR3 contains 12 residues. CDR3 sequence (DNA): TGCAGTGCTCGCGGAACCCAAGAGACCCAGTACTTC. Encoded protein: CSARGTQETQYF.

The sample holds many counts of this clonotype. CDR3 loop: CASSQDNWGPETQYF. In DNA form, the CDR3 reads TGTGCCAGCAGCCAAGATAACTGGGGGCCAGAGACCCAGTACTTC. The genes are TRBV4-2 and TRBJ2-5; a weak D match, TRBD1 (6 bases). This CDR3 is 15 amino acids long. The V gene lost 0 bases and the J gene lost 4 bases, with 12 bases spanning the gap. Germline V gives CDR1 LGHNA, CDR2 YNFKEQ.

This clonotype was seen repeatedly, ten times or more. The chain couples TRBV7-9 to TRBJ2-3; D not certain. The CDR3 extends over 15 amino acids. V gave up 5 bases and J gave up 4 bases, with 16 bases separating them. The germline CDR1 and CDR2 sequences are SEHNR and FQNEAQ (reference sequence). The CDR3 protein is CASSIWSEVADTQYF. The CDR3 nucleotides read TGTGCCAGCAGCATTTGGAGCGAGGTTGCAGATACGCAGTATTTT.

In this sample, this clonotype turned up many times. The chain joins TRBV5-1 to TRBJ1-1, with a possible D match to TRBD1 (6 bases). The CDR3 sequence is 15 residues long. V lost 4 bases, J lost 0 bases, and 13 bases lay in between. Germline V CDR1 and CDR2: SGHRS, YFSETQ. The CDR3 nucleotides read TGCGCCAGCAGCGACCCCAGGGGCATGAACACTGAAGCTTTCTTT. Its protein is CASSDPRGMNTEAFF.

Only a few counts were recorded for this clonotype. V usage is TRBV5-6 and J usage is TRBJ2-7; TRBD2 aligns across 12 bases. Looked up from germline, CDR1 is SGHDT and CDR2 is YYEEEE. The V segment lost 4 bases and the J segment 1 base; nucleotides outside the gene matches: 3. There are 15 residues in the CDR3. In nucleotides, the CDR3 is TGTGCCAGCAGCCCGACTAGCGGGGGTTCCTACGAGCAGTACTTC. Translated, it gives CASSPTSGGSYEQYF.

This clonotype showed up many times. Mismatch with germline at one junction end may stem from a read error. This chain connects TRBV29-1 to TRBJ1-2; D unclear. The CDR3 consists of 10 residues. Germline assignment: CDR1 SQVTM and CDR2 ANQGSEA. In DNA, the CDR3 is TGCAGCGTCGAAGTGAAAGGCTACACCTTC. It translates to CSVEVKGYTF.

This clonotype was detected ten times or more. The J gene is TRBJ1-4, the V gene TRBV20-1; TRBD1 is a possible D gene (5 bases). Germline V gives CDR1 DFQATT, CDR2 SNEGSKA (reference sequence). The CDR3 runs to 14 residues. V gave up 6 bases and J gave up 0 bases, with 11 bases separating them. As DNA, the CDR3 is TGCAGTGCCGGCGCGGGGGCAACTAATGAAAAACTGTTTTTT. Its translation: CSAGAGATNEKLFF.